The 17 T cell receptor beta chains given below trace back to one sample, sequenced in a study of CD8 T cells in Susac syndrome. Random hexamers were used to reverse transcribe an amount of about 0.5 to 1 ug RNA. Each CDR3 protein is one row after TCRdb ran MiXCR on the immunoSEQ multiplex PCR reads. In the table there are approximately 160,000 distinct CDR3 sequences, 90% to 97% of which are singletons. Sequencing was performed on CD4+ T cells from PBMCs. The receptors shown here come from a human donor with Susac syndrome.

This clonotype was detected only once. The gene calls are TRBV28 and TRBJ2-7; tentatively, D is TRBD2 (6 bases). The germline V gene encodes CDR1 MDHEN and CDR2 SYDVKM. There are 14 residues in the CDR3. V was cut by 4 bases and J by 3 bases, with 13 bases left in between. The CDR3 nucleotides read TGTGCCAGCAGTTCCCCGGGACTGAGCTACGAGCAGTACTTC. This encodes CASSSPGLSYEQYF. The whole variable domain, filled in from reference TRBV28 and TRBJ2-7, reads DVKVTQSSRYLVKRTGEKVFLECVQDMDHENMFWYRQDPGLGLRLIYFSYDVKMKEKGDIPEGYSVSREKKERFSLILESASTNQTSMYLCASSSPGLSYEQYFGPGTRLTVT.

DNA for the CDR3: TGCAGCGGGGCCAGGGGGCTCGACACTGAAGCTTTCTTT. Translating it yields CSGARGLDTEAFF. This rearrangement joins TRBV29-1 to TRBJ1-1; 8 bases fit TRBD1. The germline V gene encodes CDR1 SQVTM and CDR2 ANQGSEA. The CDR3 spans 13 residues. Trimming cost V 7 bases and J 3 bases; bases outside gene matches: 7.

V usage is TRBV12-3 or TRBV12-4 and J usage is TRBJ1-6; perhaps TRBD1 as D (6 bases). V lost 1 base and J 8 bases, leaving 12 bases between the germline ends. The CDR3 loop spans 15 amino acids. The CDR3 is CASSLDIGGYSPLHF. The CDR3 DNA is TGTGCCAGCAGTTTAGATATAGGGGGGTATTCACCCCTCCACTTT.

The genes are TRBV24-1 and TRBJ2-1, with D unclear. Trimming took 4 bases from V and 1 from J, leaving 16 bases between them. The CDR3 length is 17 residues. Germline-derived CDR1 and CDR2 are KGHDR and SFDVKD. The CDR3 spells CATSDPQSQRSYNEQFF. The CDR3, as DNA: TGTGCCACCAGTGACCCCCAATCTCAAAGATCCTACAATGAGCAGTTCTTC.

The CDR3 region is CASSPNTGGTDTQYF. CDR3 bases: TGTGCCAGCAGTCCTAACACAGGGGGCACAGATACGCAGTATTTT. The chain joins TRBV9 to TRBJ2-3; TRBD1 agrees at 7 bases. The CDR3 runs to 15 residues. Germline CDR1 reads SGDLS; CDR2 reads YYNGEE. J gave up 1 base and V 5 bases, and 7 bases lay outside the gene matches.

The rearrangement uses TRBV20-1 and TRBJ2-5; 11 bases match TRBD2. The CDR3 is 14 amino acids. Germline values: CDR1 DFQATT, CDR2 SNEGSKA (reference sequence). J gave up 4 bases and V 4 bases, and 5 bases lay outside the gene matches. CDR3 nucleotides: TGCAGTGCTACTAGCGGGGGGCGTGGAGAGACCCAGTACTTC. Residues: CSATSGGRGETQYF.

This sequence joins TRBV7-8 and TRBJ2-5, with 8 bases aligning to TRBD1. Germline assignment: CDR1 SGHVS and CDR2 FQNEAQ. Losses at the gene ends were 2 bases for V and 2 bases for J; bases not matched to a gene: 7. The CDR3 runs 16 residues. This CDR3 reads CASSLMTGDGQETQYF. CDR3 DNA sequence: TGTGCCAGCAGCTTAATGACAGGGGACGGACAAGAGACCCAGTACTTC.

The count of this clonotype is one. V and J are TRBV28 and TRBJ1-1; D gene uncertain. V lost 2 bases and J 0 bases, leaving 7 bases between the germline ends. CDR3 size: 14 residues. Germline values: CDR1 MDHEN, CDR2 SYDVKM. The DNA of the CDR3 is TGTGCCAGCAGTTTACTATCTATGAACACTGAAGCTTTCTTT. Residues: CASSLLSMNTEAFF.

The chain recombines TRBV6-1 with TRBJ1-2, with D unresolved. The CDR3 has 12 residues. Trimming pared 8 bases from V and 4 bases from J, leaving 11 bases between. The germline V gene has CDR1 MNHNS and CDR2 SASEGT. The CDR3 protein is CASQADLYGYTF. The CDR3 nucleotides read TGTGCCAGCCAAGCGGACCTCTATGGCTACACCTTC.

This chain uses TRBV29-1 with TRBJ1-1; tentatively, D is TRBD1 (5 bases). Trimming removed 1 base from V and 1 base from J, with 7 bases in between. Germline V lookup: CDR1 SQVTM, CDR2 ANQGSEA. This CDR3 spans 13 amino acids. In DNA form, the CDR3 reads TGCAGCGTTGAAGTGGGGGGGAACACTGAAGCTTTCTTT. Protein sequence: CSVEVGGNTEAFF.

The chain links TRBV9 to TRBJ2-3; maybe TRBD1 (5 bases). CDR1 SGDLS and CDR2 YYNGEE come from the germline V gene. V was cut by 0 bases and J by 6 bases, with 11 bases left in between. This CDR3 region has 14 residues. CDR3 DNA sequence: TGTGCCAGCAGCGTAGGCTCAGGGCTGGATACGCAGTATTTT. It codes for CASSVGSGLDTQYF.

CDR3 sequence reads: CASETSQGGYGYTF. The CDR3 DNA is TGTGCCAGCGAAACAAGCCAGGGAGGCTATGGCTACACCTTC. The chain employs TRBV6-2 or TRBV6-3 and TRBJ1-2; TRBD1 might be the D (5 bases). CDR1 and CDR2 from the germline V gene are MNHEY and SVGEGT. CDR3 length: 14 residues. V shed 8 bases and J shed 4 bases, with 17 bases lying between them.

V usage is TRBV29-1 and J usage is TRBJ2-5, with D hard to call. The V and J ends lost 4 bases and 2 bases respectively, with 8 bases between them. The germline V gene has CDR1 SQVTM and CDR2 ANQGSEA. This CDR3 comprises 12 residues. CDR3 protein: CSVAHVQETQYF. DNA of the CDR3: TGCAGCGTTGCCCATGTACAAGAGACCCAGTACTTC.

This chain links TRBV27 with TRBJ2-7; D possibly matches TRBD1 or TRBD2 (5 bases each). Trimming shortened V by 4 bases and J by 7 bases, and 14 bases separated the two germline ends. Per germline, CDR1 MNHEY and CDR2 SMNVEV (reference sequence). The CDR3 covers 13 residues. The CDR3 reads CASSSAGSREQYF. CDR3 sequence (DNA): TGTGCCAGCAGTTCGGCAGGGAGCAGAGAGCAGTACTTC.

The chain couples TRBV19 to TRBJ1-5, with 8 bases aligning to TRBD1. Trimming at V came to 7 bases and at J to 0 bases, leaving 5 bases not matched to a gene. The CDR3 is 15 residues long. The germline gives CDR1 LNHDA, CDR2 SQIVND (reference sequence). CDR3 nucleotides: TGTGCCAGTAATCGACAGGGGAATAGCAATCAGCCCCAGCATTTT. Its protein product is CASNRQGNSNQPQHF.

The chain employs TRBV12-3 or TRBV12-4 and TRBJ2-7, with a possible D match to TRBD1 (6 bases). V dropped 9 bases and J dropped 3 bases, with 12 bases sitting between them. This CDR3 contains 12 residues. The CDR3 is CASQGHYYEQYF. The CDR3 bases are TGTGCCAGTCAGGGACATTACTACGAGCAGTACTTC.

The chain links TRBV29-1 to TRBJ1-4; TRBD1 agrees at 9 bases. J lost 6 bases, V lost 4 bases, and 0 bases had no gene match. The V gene's germline CDR1 is SQVTM and CDR2 ANQGSEA. The CDR3 contains 12 residues. The CDR3 sequence is CSVGTGDEKLFF. The CDR3 region has the DNA TGCAGCGTTGGGACAGGGGATGAAAAACTGTTTTTT.